This T cell receptor beta chain was profiled in a study of vaccination effects on CD4 cells after COVID-19. Remarks on this clone: Its antigen is unidentified.

Sequenced by immunoSEQ multiplex PCR; TCRdb stores in-frame clones only, minus some. The sample lists 70,000 to 95,000 clones; over 70% were seen once. There are 13 residues in the CDR3. Trimming took 2 bases from V and 1 from J, leaving 5 bases between them. CDR1 is SGHTS and CDR2 is YDEGEE in the germline V gene. Prior to sequencing, the ViraFEST assay stimulated PBMC with viral peptide pools, which expanded the antigen-specific CD4+ T cells. Culturing for 10 days preceded CD4+ T cell isolation. Each person got two doses of an mRNA SARS-CoV-2 vaccine, BNT162b2 or mRNA-1273. Culturing of more than 1.5 million PBMC per well took place with roughly 10 IU/ml IL-2 and around 10 ug/ml peptides.

V and J are TRBV5-8 and TRBJ2-3, with D hard to call. The sample consisted of CD4+ T cells from PBMCs cultured with HCoV-OC43 spike peptides, taken after COVID-19 vaccination. Subset noted: HCoV-OC43 spike overlapping peptide pool stimulation. This clonotype was obtained from a human donor who received a COVID-19 vaccine. The CDR3 loop is CASSFLGTDTQYF. The CDR3 coding sequence is TGTGCCAGCAGCTTTCTGGGCACAGATACGCAGTATTTT.